These T cell receptor beta chains were read from a single sample in a study of regulatory T cells in long-lasting Graves disease. Each CDR3 protein gets one entry after TCRdb re-called the multiplex PCR reads with MiXCR. The table records under 700,000 distinct CDR3 sequences, more than 15% of them present only once. Separately, the same data were catalogued under a study of T cells in Graves' hyperthyroidism and ophthalmopathy.

This material consisted of peripheral blood mononuclear cells (PBMCs), taken at new diagnosis, from a patient treated with antithyroid drugs. The receptors were gathered from a woman aged 40 to 65 with Graves disease. CDR3s include the opening cysteine and the closing phenylalanine or tryptophan. The order of the fields is D gene, clone size, V gene, J gene, CDR3 DNA, CDR3 protein. The D gene is left open where the match is weak. Part of the rows lack a size; the others show once, few, many or a class for expanded clones.

d_call: -; clone_size: few; v_call: TRBV30; j_call: TRBJ2-3; cdr3_nt: TGTGCCTGGAATGTGCAGGGATCATTTCATTATACAGATACGCAGTATTTT; cdr3_aa: CAWNVQGSFHYTDTQYF
d_call: -; clone_size: few; v_call: TRBV6-1; j_call: TRBJ2-2; cdr3_nt: TGTGCCAGCAGTGCGACCCCCCGGACTGCTACCGGGGAGCTGTTTTTT; cdr3_aa: CASSATPRTATGELFF
d_call: -; clone_size: -; v_call: TRBV7-9; j_call: TRBJ2-3; cdr3_nt: TGTGCCACGGGAAGGGATACGCAGTATTTT; cdr3_aa: CATGRDTQYF
d_call: -; clone_size: many; v_call: TRBV28; j_call: TRBJ1-1; cdr3_nt: TGTGCCAGCAGTCCTCAAACCTCCTCTCGGGCTTTCTTT; cdr3_aa: CASSPQTSSRAFF
d_call: -; clone_size: -; v_call: TRBV3-1; j_call: TRBJ2-2; cdr3_nt: TGTGCCAGCAGCCAAGGAATTCAGCCCACCGGGGAGCTGTTTTTT; cdr3_aa: CASSQGIQPTGELFF
d_call: -; clone_size: many; v_call: TRBV10-3; j_call: TRBJ2-3; cdr3_nt: TGTGCCACCTGGATGGGAGGAGATACGCAGTATTTT; cdr3_aa: CATWMGGDTQYF
d_call: -; clone_size: few; v_call: TRBV27; j_call: TRBJ1-3; cdr3_nt: TGTGCCAGCAGACCCTTGGGGGGCTCGAACACCATATATTTT; cdr3_aa: CASRPLGGSNTIYF
d_call: -; clone_size: few; v_call: TRBV27; j_call: TRBJ1-1; cdr3_nt: TGTGCCAGCAGTTTATTAGGCTATCCTGAAGCTTTCTTT; cdr3_aa: CASSLLGYPEAFF
d_call: -; clone_size: many; v_call: TRBV7-8; j_call: TRBJ2-3; cdr3_nt: TGTGCCAGCAGCTTAGAGGCAGGGTGGACAGATACGCAGTATTTT; cdr3_aa: CASSLEAGWTDTQYF
d_call: TRBD1; clone_size: many; v_call: TRBV10-3; j_call: TRBJ1-1; cdr3_nt: TGTGCCATCAGTACGAAAGGGGGACAGACCACTGAAGCTTTCTTT; cdr3_aa: CAISTKGGQTTEAFF
d_call: -; clone_size: many; v_call: TRBV12-3/TRBV12-4; j_call: TRBJ1-1; cdr3_nt: TGTGCCAGCAGGTCGGACCGCCCGGAAAAAGCTTTCTTT; cdr3_aa: CASRSDRPEKAFF
d_call: TRBD1; clone_size: many; v_call: TRBV3-1; j_call: TRBJ1-2; cdr3_nt: TGTGCCAGCAGCCATTCCGGGACAGGGCGAGGGCTCGGGGATGGCTACACCTTC; cdr3_aa: CASSHSGTGRGLGDGYTF
d_call: -; clone_size: many; v_call: TRBV2; j_call: TRBJ1-2; cdr3_nt: TGTGCCAGCGCAATGGGCGGCTACACCTTC; cdr3_aa: CASAMGGYTF
d_call: TRBD1; clone_size: -; v_call: TRBV20-1; j_call: TRBJ1-5; cdr3_nt: TGCAGTGCCAACAGGGGGCTTGGTCAGCCCCAGCATTTT; cdr3_aa: CSANRGLGQPQHF
d_call: -; clone_size: few; v_call: TRBV9; j_call: TRBJ2-7; cdr3_nt: TGTGCCAGCAGCCCTGGGGGAGTGGGGGCGAAGTACGAGCAGTACTTC; cdr3_aa: CASSPGGVGAKYEQYF
d_call: -; clone_size: few; v_call: TRBV7-9; j_call: TRBJ1-5; cdr3_nt: TGTGCCAGCAGCTACGACAGTCAAAATCAGCCCCAGCATTTT; cdr3_aa: CASSYDSQNQPQHF
d_call: -; clone_size: -; v_call: TRBV5-1; j_call: TRBJ1-1; cdr3_nt: TGCGCCAGCAGCTTGGCCCTTGTAAGGGAAGGAGCTTTCTTT; cdr3_aa: CASSLALVREGAFF
d_call: -; clone_size: many; v_call: TRBV6-1; j_call: TRBJ1-3; cdr3_nt: TGTGCCAGCACCTGGGTTACGCAAGGAAACACCATATATTTT; cdr3_aa: CASTWVTQGNTIYF
d_call: -; clone_size: -; v_call: TRBV18; j_call: TRBJ1-4; cdr3_nt: TGTGCCAGCTCACCGATTTTGAGGGACGCAACTAATGAAAAACTGTTTTTT; cdr3_aa: CASSPILRDATNEKLFF
d_call: -; clone_size: -; v_call: TRBV24-1; j_call: TRBJ2-1; cdr3_nt: TGTGTCACCAGTGCTTCGAGCTCCTACAATGAGCAGTTCTTC; cdr3_aa: CVTSASSSYNEQFF
d_call: TRBD2; clone_size: many; v_call: TRBV3-1; j_call: TRBJ2-3; cdr3_nt: TGTGCCAGCAGCTCCTTACGACTAGCGGGCACAGATACGCAGTATTTT; cdr3_aa: CASSSLRLAGTDTQYF
d_call: -; clone_size: many; v_call: TRBV2; j_call: TRBJ1-6; cdr3_nt: TGTGCCAGCAGTGAGAGGGGCGACGGGTCACCCCTCCACTTT; cdr3_aa: CASSERGDGSPLHF
d_call: -; clone_size: many; v_call: TRBV10-1; j_call: TRBJ2-2; cdr3_nt: TGCGCCAGCATCAACAGCCCCGGAGGGCACGGGGAGCTGTTTTTT; cdr3_aa: CASINSPGGHGELFF
d_call: -; clone_size: many; v_call: TRBV7-2; j_call: TRBJ1-2; cdr3_nt: TGTGCCAGCAGCTTAGCAAAGGGCCTCAACTATGGCTACACCTTC; cdr3_aa: CASSLAKGLNYGYTF
d_call: -; clone_size: -; v_call: TRBV12-3/TRBV12-4; j_call: TRBJ2-7; cdr3_nt: TGTGCCAGCACCACTTCTGGGGGATTGGGATACGAGCAGTACTTC; cdr3_aa: CASTTSGGLGYEQYF
d_call: -; clone_size: -; v_call: TRBV5-8; j_call: TRBJ1-2; cdr3_nt: TGTGCCAGCAGCTTGGAAGCAGGGCCCTATGGCTACACCTTC; cdr3_aa: CASSLEAGPYGYTF
d_call: -; clone_size: -; v_call: TRBV29-1; j_call: TRBJ1-4; cdr3_nt: TGCAGCGTTGAGGAACAGTCTAATGAAAAACTGTTTTTT; cdr3_aa: CSVEEQSNEKLFF
d_call: TRBD1; clone_size: many; v_call: TRBV12-3/TRBV12-4; j_call: TRBJ1-5; cdr3_nt: TGTGCCAGCAGGCGCAGGGGGGCTGACAATCAGCCCCAGCATTTT; cdr3_aa: CASRRRGADNQPQHF
d_call: -; clone_size: -; v_call: TRBV6-1; j_call: TRBJ2-7; cdr3_nt: TGTGCCAGCATACAAGGACAGTCTCAGTACTTC; cdr3_aa: CASIQGQSQYF
d_call: TRBD1; clone_size: -; v_call: TRBV12-3/TRBV12-4; j_call: TRBJ1-5; cdr3_nt: TGTGCCAGCAGTTTAGCCGGGACAGGGAGCAATCAGCCCCAGCATTTT; cdr3_aa: CASSLAGTGSNQPQHF
d_call: -; clone_size: few; v_call: TRBV12-3/TRBV12-4; j_call: TRBJ2-5; cdr3_nt: TGTGCCAGCAGTCCCGGACATTTCCAAGAGACCCAGTACTTC; cdr3_aa: CASSPGHFQETQYF
d_call: -; clone_size: few; v_call: TRBV19; j_call: TRBJ1-2; cdr3_nt: TGTGCCAGCTCACAGATCGACTATGGCTACACCTTC; cdr3_aa: CASSQIDYGYTF
d_call: -; clone_size: many; v_call: TRBV2; j_call: TRBJ2-2; cdr3_nt: TGTGCCAGCAGACAAACAGGTTCGGGCACCGGGGAGCTGTTTTTT; cdr3_aa: CASRQTGSGTGELFF
d_call: -; clone_size: -; v_call: TRBV15; j_call: TRBJ2-3; cdr3_nt: TGTGCCACCAGCAGCCGCCTCACTTATACGCAGTATTTT; cdr3_aa: CATSSRLTYTQYF
d_call: -; clone_size: many; v_call: TRBV9; j_call: TRBJ1-1; cdr3_nt: TGTGCCAGCAGCCTAGGGACATCTATGAACACTGAAGCTTTCTTT; cdr3_aa: CASSLGTSMNTEAFF
d_call: TRBD1; clone_size: many; v_call: TRBV12-3/TRBV12-4; j_call: TRBJ2-2; cdr3_nt: TGTGCCAGCAGACCCCCCGGGACAGGGAACACCGGGGAGCTGTTTTTT; cdr3_aa: CASRPPGTGNTGELFF
d_call: -; clone_size: many; v_call: TRBV7-3; j_call: TRBJ1-1; cdr3_nt: TGTGCCAGCAGCTTAGGTCCTCCCCCGAACACTGAAGCTTTCTTT; cdr3_aa: CASSLGPPPNTEAFF
d_call: -; clone_size: -; v_call: TRBV20-1; j_call: TRBJ2-5; cdr3_nt: TGCAGTGCAATCTTAACGGGAGGGGGCAACCAAGAGATCCAGTACTTC; cdr3_aa: CSAILTGGGNQEIQYF
d_call: TRBD1; clone_size: many; v_call: TRBV5-1; j_call: TRBJ2-7; cdr3_nt: TGCGCCAGCAGCCCTCCGGGACAGGTCTACGAGCAGTACTTC; cdr3_aa: CASSPPGQVYEQYF
d_call: -; clone_size: few; v_call: TRBV19; j_call: TRBJ2-7; cdr3_nt: TGTGCCAGTAGTATAGACAGGGGACGCACGGGTTACGAGCAGTACTTC; cdr3_aa: CASSIDRGRTGYEQYF
d_call: -; clone_size: many; v_call: TRBV20-1; j_call: TRBJ2-5; cdr3_nt: TGCTCGGCCGGAGGGGGTTTCCAAGAGACCCAGTACTTC; cdr3_aa: CSAGGGFQETQYF
d_call: TRBD2; clone_size: many; v_call: TRBV6-1; j_call: TRBJ2-1; cdr3_nt: TGTGCCAGCAGCTGGACTAGCGGGGCGACTCTCGGGTACAATGAGCAGTTCTTC; cdr3_aa: CASSWTSGATLGYNEQFF
d_call: TRBD1; clone_size: -; v_call: TRBV29-1; j_call: TRBJ1-1; cdr3_nt: TGCAGCGTTTTAAAACAGGGGGCTGAGACTGAAGCTTTCTTT; cdr3_aa: CSVLKQGAETEAFF
d_call: -; clone_size: many; v_call: TRBV11-3; j_call: TRBJ1-3; cdr3_nt: TGTGCCAGCAGCGGCCCTGGGTGGAGCCTTCGAAACACCATATATTTT; cdr3_aa: CASSGPGWSLRNTIYF
d_call: TRBD2; clone_size: many; v_call: TRBV28; j_call: TRBJ2-1; cdr3_nt: TGTGCCAGCTACACTAGCGGGGGATACAATGAGCAGTTCTTC; cdr3_aa: CASYTSGGYNEQFF
d_call: TRBD2; clone_size: many; v_call: TRBV7-2; j_call: TRBJ2-7; cdr3_nt: TGTGCCAGCACTCTAGCGGGGGGAAGCTCCTACGAGCAGTACTTC; cdr3_aa: CASTLAGGSSYEQYF
d_call: -; clone_size: many; v_call: TRBV30; j_call: TRBJ2-4; cdr3_nt: TGTGCCTGGAGTGTTGGGCGCAGGGCTATCGGCAAAAACATTCAGTACTTC; cdr3_aa: CAWSVGRRAIGKNIQYF
d_call: -; clone_size: -; v_call: TRBV6-1; j_call: TRBJ1-3; cdr3_nt: TGTGCCAGCAGCACCTACGCCGTGGGGCCAAACTCTGGAAACACCATATATTTT; cdr3_aa: CASSTYAVGPNSGNTIYF
d_call: TRBD2; clone_size: -; v_call: TRBV12-3/TRBV12-4; j_call: TRBJ2-7; cdr3_nt: TGTGCCAGCAGTCCCCGACTAGCGGGAGGGCCCTACGAGCAGTACTTC; cdr3_aa: CASSPRLAGGPYEQYF
d_call: TRBD1; clone_size: few; v_call: TRBV12-3/TRBV12-4; j_call: TRBJ1-2; cdr3_nt: TGTGCCAGCAGTTCGACAGGGTTTGGCTACACCTTC; cdr3_aa: CASSSTGFGYTF
d_call: -; clone_size: many; v_call: TRBV12-3/TRBV12-4; j_call: TRBJ1-4; cdr3_nt: TGTGCCAGCAGTTTAGCTCAGGGGTCGGAAAAACTGTTTTTT; cdr3_aa: CASSLAQGSEKLFF
d_call: -; clone_size: many; v_call: TRBV2; j_call: TRBJ1-5; cdr3_nt: TGTGCCAGCAGTGTGGACGGGCCCAATCAGCCCCAGCATTTT; cdr3_aa: CASSVDGPNQPQHF
d_call: TRBD1; clone_size: many; v_call: TRBV28; j_call: TRBJ1-1; cdr3_nt: TGTGCCAGCAGGCCCGGGACAGTACTTGAAGCTTTCTTT; cdr3_aa: CASRPGTVLEAFF
d_call: TRBD1; clone_size: -; v_call: TRBV7-9; j_call: TRBJ2-1; cdr3_nt: TGTGCCAGCAGCTTACCACCAGGGGGTGAGCAGTTCTTC; cdr3_aa: CASSLPPGGEQFF
d_call: -; clone_size: many; v_call: TRBV9; j_call: TRBJ1-3; cdr3_nt: TGTGCCAGCAGCCCCGAGGTTATGGCAAACACCATATATTTT; cdr3_aa: CASSPEVMANTIYF
d_call: -; clone_size: -; v_call: TRBV11-2; j_call: TRBJ2-7; cdr3_nt: TGTGCCAGCAGCTTAGTGGGGAAGTACGAGCAGTACTTC; cdr3_aa: CASSLVGKYEQYF
d_call: -; clone_size: many; v_call: TRBV2; j_call: TRBJ1-5; cdr3_nt: TGTGCCAGCAACATCGGGCAAGGGTCGGGCCCCCAGCATTTT; cdr3_aa: CASNIGQGSGPQHF
d_call: -; clone_size: -; v_call: TRBV19; j_call: TRBJ2-1; cdr3_nt: TGTGCCAGTAGTATTGGTGACTACCTCTACAATGAGCAGTTCTTC; cdr3_aa: CASSIGDYLYNEQFF
d_call: TRBD1; clone_size: many; v_call: TRBV7-2; j_call: TRBJ2-7; cdr3_nt: TGTGCCAGCAGCTTAGCCGGTGTGACAGGGGGTTTCGAGCAGTACTTC; cdr3_aa: CASSLAGVTGGFEQYF